This T cell receptor (beta chain) was captured in a study of response to subunit inactivated influenza vaccine. Points from the study as a whole: Few additional T cells are recruited per seasonal influenza vaccination, authors suggested.

TCRdb reprocessed the RT-PCR reads with MiXCR, giving one entry per CDR3 protein. The table lists 650,000 or so distinct CDR3 sequences, 11% to 15% of them singletons, with 7.5% to 9% in the top ten. This clonotype showed up just a few times. Its specificity is unknown. This CDR3 region has 15 residues. The ends were cut back, 7 bases at V and 7 bases at J, with 20 bases in the middle. The clonotype comes from a man over 45 who received an inactivated influenza vaccine. The chain is built from TRBV12-3 or TRBV12-4 and TRBJ2-1; TRBD2 might be the D (6 bases). Specimen: PBMCs from blood, collected roughly 15 days before vaccination. CDR3 loop: CASTGTPWGGNEQFF. The CDR3 DNA reads as TGTGCCAGCACCGGAACACCATGGGGAGGTAATGAGCAGTTCTTC.